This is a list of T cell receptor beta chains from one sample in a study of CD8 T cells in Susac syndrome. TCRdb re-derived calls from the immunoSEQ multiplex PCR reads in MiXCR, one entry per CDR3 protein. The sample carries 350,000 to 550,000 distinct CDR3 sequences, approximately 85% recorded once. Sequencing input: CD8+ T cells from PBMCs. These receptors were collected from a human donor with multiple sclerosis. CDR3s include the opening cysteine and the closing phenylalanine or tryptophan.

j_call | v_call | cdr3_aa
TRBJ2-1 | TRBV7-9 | CASSSSTGSNEQFF
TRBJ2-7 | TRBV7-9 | CASRDTSGRIPTEQYF
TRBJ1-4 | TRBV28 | CASSLLGGVSPNEKLFF
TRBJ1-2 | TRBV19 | CASNFGARHGYTF
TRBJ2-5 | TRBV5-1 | CASSLSRGNQETQYF
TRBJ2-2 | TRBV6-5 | CASSRAFAGELFF
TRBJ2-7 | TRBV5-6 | CASSLAPAWLAGNVYEQYF
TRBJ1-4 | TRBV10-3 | CAISERTGSNEKLFF
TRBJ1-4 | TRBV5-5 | CASSAVSLNEKLFF
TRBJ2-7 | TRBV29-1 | CSVLGGESYEQYF
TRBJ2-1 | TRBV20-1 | CSARGTGSYNEQFF
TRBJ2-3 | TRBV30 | CAWSPPVGTDTQYF
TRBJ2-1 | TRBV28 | CASSSTYWGNEQFF
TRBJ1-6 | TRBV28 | CASKTPGLSPLHF
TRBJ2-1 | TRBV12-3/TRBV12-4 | CASSPNGEDEQFF
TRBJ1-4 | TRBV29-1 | CSVGVGTTRPDEKLFF